This T cell receptor (beta chain) was documented in a study of T cell changes during pregnancy in multiple sclerosis. The junction had 10 bases not matched to a gene; V was cut back by 5 bases and J by 6 bases. CDR1 is LGHNA and CDR2 is YSLEER in the germline V gene. CDR3 size: 16 residues. TCRdb's table, derived via immunoSEQ multiplex PCR, lists solely in-frame clones and lacks some. The table shows about 41,000 clones, with more than 85% occurring only once. The clonotype was recovered from a female donor with multiple sclerosis, enrolled in a pregnancy study. V and J are TRBV4-3 and TRBJ2-2; TRBD2 matches at 9 bases. The sequencing here drew on CD8+ T cells from peripheral blood mononuclear cells, taken in the third trimester of pregnancy. The CDR3 DNA reads as TGCGCCAGCAGCTCCGGGGCGGGGGGGGCCCCCGGGGAGCTGTTTTTT. Its translation: CASSSGAGGAPGELFF.